The 19 T cell receptor beta chains reported below all come from one sample, sequenced in a study of blood T cell repertoires in COVID-19. Using immunoSEQ multiplex PCR, the repertoire was profiled, and TCRdb retains in-frame clones only, with some absent. The sample includes some 390,000 clones, around 87% of them seen just once. Sequenced sample: PBMCs or T cells enriched from blood (not recorded which). The origin of the receptors is a man under 40 who had recovered from COVID-19.

The chain links TRBV27 to TRBJ2-1; 7 bases align to TRBD2. V lost 3 bases to trimming and J lost 3 bases; unmatched junction nucleotides: 5. The V gene's germline CDR1 is MNHEY and CDR2 SMNVEV (reference sequence). CDR3 length equals 15 residues. CDR3: CASSFAGVSYNEQFF. The CDR3, as DNA: TGTGCCAGCAGTTTCGCGGGAGTAAGCTACAATGAGCAGTTCTTC.

The CDR3 sequence is CASSFTTGGNSPLHF. In nucleotides, the CDR3 is TGTGCCAGCAGTTTTACGACAGGGGGGAATTCACCCCTCCACTTT. The chain has TRBV27 and TRBJ1-6; the match to TRBD1 covers 9 bases. Germline V CDR1 and CDR2: MNHEY, SMNVEV (reference sequence). The CDR3 sequence is 15 residues long. Trimming cost V 3 bases and J 7 bases; bases outside gene matches: 4.

The chain combines TRBV28 with TRBJ2-7, with D uncertain. The CDR3 is 14 residues long. Per the germline V gene, CDR1 is MDHEN and CDR2 is SYDVKM. The V end lost 7 bases, the J end lost 4 bases, and 17 bases lay between the germline ends. The CDR3 reads CASTPVLEPYEQYF. CDR3 in DNA: TGTGCCAGCACCCCCGTTTTGGAGCCGTACGAGCAGTACTTC.

The chain employs TRBV5-1 and TRBJ2-2; 7 bases map to TRBD2. The ends lost 6 bases at V and 2 bases at J; junction bases unmatched: 13. Germline assignment: CDR1 SGHRS and CDR2 YFSETQ. The CDR3 covers 17 residues. CDR3: CASTEHRLAVNTGELFF. In nucleotides, the CDR3 is TGCGCCAGCACCGAGCATCGGCTAGCGGTAAACACCGGGGAGCTGTTTTTT.

V gene TRBV4-1 combines with J gene TRBJ1-2; TRBD1 is a possible D gene (5 bases). The CDR3 sequence is 17 residues long. Germline CDR1 reads MGHRA; CDR2 reads YSYEKL. Trimming left V 6 bases short and J 0 bases short, with 20 bases between. As DNA, the CDR3 is TGCGCCAGCAGTCCTCAGAGGGGCAGGAGGGCTAACTATGGCTACACCTTC. Amino acid sequence: CASSPQRGRRANYGYTF.

This chain connects TRBV15 to TRBJ2-1; 8 nucleotides line up with TRBD1. Germline V lookup: CDR1 LNHNV, CDR2 YYDKDF (reference sequence). The CDR3 loop spans 15 amino acids. Trimming at V came to 4 bases and at J to 5 bases, leaving 7 bases not matched to a gene. CDR3 DNA: TGTGCCACCAGCATGGACAGGGTCATGGACAATGAGCAGTTCTTC. It specifies CATSMDRVMDNEQFF.

Worth noting for this clone: Other DNA sequences in this specimen translate into the identical CDR3. Here the CDR3 reads CASSPGQGPYGYTF. The CDR3, as DNA: TGTGCCAGCAGCCCGGGACAGGGGCCCTATGGCTACACCTTC. This rearrangement joins TRBV28 to TRBJ1-2, with 10 bases aligning to TRBD1. This CDR3 contains 14 residues. Looked up from germline, CDR1 is MDHEN and CDR2 is SYDVKM. Germline trimming cut 6 bases from V and 4 bases from J; bases unmatched to any gene: 5.

V is TRBV7-8 and J is TRBJ1-2, with D maybe TRBD1 (5 bases). The CDR3 extends over 13 amino acids. The germline V gene has CDR1 SGHVS and CDR2 FQNEAQ. Deletions cut 5 bases from V and 7 bases from J, with 14 bases between. In DNA, the CDR3 is TGTGCCAGCAGCCTAATGGGGGGATCTGGCTACACCTTC. It encodes CASSLMGGSGYTF.

This clone was recorded once. This sequence joins TRBV19 and TRBJ1-5; 7 nucleotides align to TRBD1. This CDR3 is 14 amino acids long. Germline CDR1 and CDR2: LNHDA and SQIVND (reference sequence). Unmatched junction bases numbered 7, after V lost 3 bases and J lost 8 bases. For the CDR3, the DNA is TGTGCCAGTAGTATTTCGGACAGGCGGGAGCCCCAGCATTTT. Translation gives CASSISDRREPQHF. Variable domain in full (rest from reference TRBV19 and TRBJ1-5): DGGITQSPKYLFRKEGQNVTLSCEQNLNHDAMYWYRQDPGQGLRLIYYSQIVNDFQKGDIAEGYSVSREKKESFPLTVTSAQKNPTAFYLCASSISDRREPQHFGDGTRLSIL.

The chain carries TRBV28 and TRBJ1-2; D is perhaps TRBD1 (6 bases). This CDR3 spans 11 amino acids. Germline V CDR1 and CDR2: MDHEN, SYDVKM. V was trimmed by 6 bases and J by 6 bases, leaving 8 bases between them. The CDR3 loop reads CASSQGNGYTF. The CDR3 DNA reads as TGTGCCAGCAGCCAGGGGAATGGCTACACCTTC.

This clone was recorded only once. The V call is TRBV6-5, the J call TRBJ2-1; D may be TRBD2 (6 bases). The CDR3 has 14 amino acids. V lost 8 bases to trimming and J lost 4 bases, with 15 bases between them. Germline CDR1 MNHEY, CDR2 SVGAGI. DNA for the CDR3: TGTGCCAGCGGGGACTTTGGGGATTACAATGAGCAGTTCTTC. It is translated as CASGDFGDYNEQFF.

The chain uses TRBV28 and TRBJ1-5; tentatively, D is TRBD1 (6 bases). The length of the CDR3 is 16 residues. Germline V CDR1 and CDR2: MDHEN, SYDVKM. With 6 bases removed from V and 0 bases from J, the gap between germline ends came to 15 bases. CDR3 amino acids: CASRKRGSVSNQPQHF. The CDR3, as DNA: TGTGCCAGCAGGAAGAGGGGGTCAGTTAGCAATCAGCCCCAGCATTTT.

CDR3 DNA sequence: TGTGCCAGCAGCCTCGGAGCGGGATCCGGGGAGCTGTTTTTT. This encodes CASSLGAGSGELFF. V gene TRBV3-1 (or the pseudogene TRBV3-2) combines with J gene TRBJ2-2; TRBD2 matches at 7 bases. From germline, CDR1 is LGHDT and CDR2 YNNKEL (reference sequence). The CDR3 runs to 14 residues. The V and J ends lost 4 bases and 6 bases, in that order; junction bases with no gene match: 5.

CDR3 protein: CASSAGTEGGELFF. DNA of the CDR3: TGTGCCAGCAGCGCCGGGACAGAGGGAGGGGAGCTGTTTTTT. V usage is TRBV5-4 and J usage is TRBJ2-2, with 7 bases identical to TRBD1. The CDR3 has 14 amino acids. The V gene's germline CDR1 is SGHNT and CDR2 YYREEE (reference sequence). J gave up 8 bases and V 4 bases, and 8 bases lay outside the gene matches.

The CDR3 nucleotides are TGCGCCAGCACGGGGACTTCGGCGAATGAGCAGTTCTTC. This sequence encodes CASTGTSANEQFF. V is TRBV5-1 and J is TRBJ2-1; D is possibly TRBD2 (6 bases). The CDR3 totals 13 residues. Germline V gene data show CDR1 as SGHRS and CDR2 as YFSETQ. Trimming removed 6 bases at V and 7 bases at J, with 14 bases between. Full variable domain (missing parts from reference TRBV5-1 and TRBJ2-1): KAGVTQTPRYLIKTRGQQVTLSCSPISGHRSVSWYQQTPGQGLQFLFEYFSETQRNKGNFPGRFSGRQFSNSRSEMNVSTLELGDSALYLCASTGTSANEQFFGPGTRLTVL.

The chain combines TRBV19 with TRBJ1-2; TRBD1 aligns across 9 bases. The germline gives CDR1 LNHDA, CDR2 SQIVND (reference sequence). The CDR3 sequence is 15 residues long. V dropped 5 bases and J dropped 4; count of bases not matched to a gene: 8. DNA of the CDR3: TGTGCCAGTAGTTCAGACAGGGGGACTGTCTATGGCTACACCTTC. Translation: CASSSDRGTVYGYTF.

This clone was counted between two and nine times. The chain recombines TRBV5-1 with TRBJ2-3, with 8 bases that match TRBD2. The V gene's germline CDR1 is SGHRS and CDR2 YFSETQ. V shed 9 bases and J 4 bases; nucleotides not matched to a gene: 4. The CDR3 spans 12 residues. For the CDR3, the DNA is TGCGCCACCCGGGAGGGTGCAGATACGCAGTATTTT. Protein product: CATREGADTQYF.

The CDR3 region is CAWSADRSGNTIYF. The CDR3 coding sequence is TGTGCCTGGAGTGCAGATCGCTCTGGAAACACCATATATTTT. The gene calls are TRBV30 and TRBJ1-3; D not resolved. This CDR3 has 14 residues. V dropped 1 base and J dropped 0 bases, with 7 bases sitting between them. CDR1 is GTSNPN and CDR2 is SVGIG in the germline V gene (reference sequence).

The V call is TRBV5-1, the J call TRBJ1-1; D unclear. The V gene lost 4 bases and the J gene lost 1 base, with 17 bases spanning the gap. CDR3 length: 16 residues. Germline assignment: CDR1 SGHRS and CDR2 YFSETQ. The CDR3 spells CASSQEGLTGNTEAFF. Here the CDR3 DNA reads TGCGCCAGCAGCCAAGAGGGTCTTACGGGGAACACTGAAGCTTTCTTT.